The 9 T cell receptor beta chains given below trace back to one sample, sequenced in a study of CD8+ T cells in alopecia areata. Extracted RNA was reverse transcribed into cDNA, the sequencing template. Repertoires were generated with immunoSEQ multiplex PCR, while TCRdb's copy carries only in-frame clones and drops some. The sample holds fewer than 250,000 clones; 45% to 65% are singletons and the top ten take 0.65% to 0.7%. Treatment defined: oral pan-JAK inhibitor, 5-10 mg twice daily. Sequenced here: CD4+ T cells sorted from blood, sampled at week 4, from a patient treated with tofacitinib. The receptors come from a human donor with alopecia areata.

V gene TRBV29-1 combines with J gene TRBJ2-3; the D is unclear. The ends were cut back, 4 bases at V and 5 bases at J, with 10 bases in the middle. CDR1 SQVTM and CDR2 ANQGSEA come from the germline V gene. The CDR3 extends over 12 amino acids. CDR3 region: CSVAPRGDTQYF. DNA for the CDR3: TGCAGCGTTGCCCCCCGCGGAGATACGCAGTATTTT.

The chain carries TRBV30 and TRBJ2-3, with 7 bases aligning to TRBD2. The germline V gene has CDR1 GTSNPN and CDR2 SVGIG (reference sequence). The CDR3 extends over 13 amino acids. The ends lost 2 bases at V and 4 bases at J; junction bases unmatched: 3. DNA for the CDR3: TGTGCCTGGAGTCGGGCGGGAGCAGATACGCAGTATTTT. It encodes CAWSRAGADTQYF.

The table lists this clone with a few counts. The V gene is TRBV5-1, the J gene TRBJ2-4; 11 bases map to TRBD1. The trim removed 0 bases at V and 3 bases at J, leaving 8 bases unmatched. This CDR3 is built from 18 residues. Germline V gives CDR1 SGHRS, CDR2 YFSETQ. DNA for the CDR3: TGCGCCAGCAGCTTGGGAAGGACAGGGGGCTTTGTCAAAAACATTCAGTACTTC. It specifies CASSLGRTGGFVKNIQYF.

This clone was recorded once. The V gene is TRBV6-1, the J gene TRBJ2-3; D is ambiguous. CDR3 length: 10 residues. V was cut by 10 bases and J by 2 bases, with 4 bases left in between. Germline CDR1 MNHNS, CDR2 SASEGT. CDR3 in amino acids: CATNTDTQYF. The CDR3 DNA sequence: TGTGCCACCAACACAGATACGCAGTATTTT.

This sequence joins TRBV6-6 and TRBJ2-3, with D hard to call. From germline, CDR1 is MNHNY and CDR2 SVGAGI (reference sequence). This CDR3 spans 15 amino acids. V lost 7 bases and J lost 4, with 18 bases in between. For the CDR3, the DNA is TGTGCCAGCACCTCGAGTGGCGGTGGCGCAGATACGCAGTATTTT. This codes for CASTSSGGGADTQYF.

The gene calls are TRBV9 and TRBJ2-2; D call uncertain. Germline lookup yields CDR1 SGDLS and CDR2 YYNGEE. This CDR3 comprises 14 residues. V was cut by 0 bases and J by 5 bases, with 8 bases left in between. CDR3 region: CASSVGFVTGELFF. CDR3 DNA sequence: TGTGCCAGCAGCGTAGGCTTCGTAACCGGGGAGCTGTTTTTT. Full variable domain (rest looked up from reference TRBV9 and TRBJ2-2): DSGVTQTPKHLITATGQRVTLRCSPRSGDLSVYWYQQSLDQGLQFLIQYYNGEERAKGNILERFSAQQFPDLHSELNLSSLELGDSALYFCASSVGFVTGELFFGEGSRLTVL.

The V and J genes are TRBV4-3 and TRBJ2-1; D is uncertain. The CDR3 length is 14 residues. Trimming removed 1 base from V and 8 bases from J, with 12 bases in between. CDR1 LGHNA and CDR2 YSLEER come from the germline V gene. CDR3 protein: CASSQGLLVHEQFF. The CDR3 nucleotides are TGCGCCAGCAGCCAAGGGCTGCTCGTGCATGAGCAGTTCTTC.

The V call is TRBV29-1, the J call TRBJ1-1; the D gene is possibly TRBD1 (6 bases). CDR3 length: 14 amino acids. The germline gives CDR1 SQVTM, CDR2 ANQGSEA. The V and J ends lost 7 bases and 5 bases respectively, with 20 bases between them. The CDR3 bases are TGCAGCGCCCGTGGGGGGCCCCAGGGAACTGAAGCTTTCTTT. Residues: CSARGGPQGTEAFF.

The genes are TRBV30 and TRBJ2-7; D is unclear. Trimming stripped 3 bases from V and 3 bases from J, with 6 bases between. This CDR3 spans 11 amino acids. The germline V gene has CDR1 GTSNPN and CDR2 SVGIG (reference sequence). In DNA form, the CDR3 reads TGTGCCTGGAGCGGAGACTACGAGCAGTACTTC. As protein: CAWSGDYEQYF.